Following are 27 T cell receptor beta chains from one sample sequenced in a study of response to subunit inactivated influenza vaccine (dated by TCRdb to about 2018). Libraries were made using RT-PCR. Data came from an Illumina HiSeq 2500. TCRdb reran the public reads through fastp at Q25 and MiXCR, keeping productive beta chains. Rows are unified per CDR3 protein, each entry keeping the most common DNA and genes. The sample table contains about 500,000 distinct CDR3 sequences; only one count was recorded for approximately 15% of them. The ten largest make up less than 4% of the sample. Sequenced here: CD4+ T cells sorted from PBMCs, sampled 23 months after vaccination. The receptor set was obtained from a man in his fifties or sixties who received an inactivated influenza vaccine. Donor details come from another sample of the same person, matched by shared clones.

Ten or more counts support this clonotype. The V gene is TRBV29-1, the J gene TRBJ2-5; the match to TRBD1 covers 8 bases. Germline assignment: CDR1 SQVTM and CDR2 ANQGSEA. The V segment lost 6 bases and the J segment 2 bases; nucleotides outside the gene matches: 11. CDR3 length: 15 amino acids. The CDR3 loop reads CSVDNGQGRQETQYF. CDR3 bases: TGCAGCGTGGATAATGGACAGGGACGACAAGAGACCCAGTACTTC.

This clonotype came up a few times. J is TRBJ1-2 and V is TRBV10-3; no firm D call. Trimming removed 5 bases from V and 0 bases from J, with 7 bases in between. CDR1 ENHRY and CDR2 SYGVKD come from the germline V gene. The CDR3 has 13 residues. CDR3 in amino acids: CAISMEPNYGYTF. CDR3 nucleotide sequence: TGTGCCATCAGTATGGAACCTAACTATGGCTACACCTTC.

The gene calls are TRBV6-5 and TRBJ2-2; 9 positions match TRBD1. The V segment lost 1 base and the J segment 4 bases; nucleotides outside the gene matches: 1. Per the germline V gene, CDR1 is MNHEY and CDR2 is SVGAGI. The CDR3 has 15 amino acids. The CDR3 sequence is CASSYWTGVTGELFF. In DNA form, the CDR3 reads TGTGCCAGCAGTTACTGGACAGGGGTCACCGGGGAGCTGTTTTTT.

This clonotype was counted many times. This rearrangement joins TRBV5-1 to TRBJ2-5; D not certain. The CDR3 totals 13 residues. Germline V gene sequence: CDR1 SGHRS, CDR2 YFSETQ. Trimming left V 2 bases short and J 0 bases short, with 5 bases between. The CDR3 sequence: CASSLTNQETQYF. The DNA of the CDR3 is TGCGCCAGCAGCTTAACTAACCAAGAGACCCAGTACTTC.

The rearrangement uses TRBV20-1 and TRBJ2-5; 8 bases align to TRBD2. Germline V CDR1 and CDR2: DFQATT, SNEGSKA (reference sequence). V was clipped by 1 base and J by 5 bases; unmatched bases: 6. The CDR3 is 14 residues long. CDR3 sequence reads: CSARGATSEETQYF. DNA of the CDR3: TGCAGTGCTAGAGGAGCGACTAGCGAGGAGACCCAGTACTTC.

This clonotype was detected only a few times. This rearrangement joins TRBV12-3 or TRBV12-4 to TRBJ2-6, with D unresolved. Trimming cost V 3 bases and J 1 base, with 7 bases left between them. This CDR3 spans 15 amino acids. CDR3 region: CASSFLGSGANVLTF. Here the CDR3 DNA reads TGTGCCAGCAGTTTTTTAGGGTCTGGGGCCAACGTCCTGACTTTC.

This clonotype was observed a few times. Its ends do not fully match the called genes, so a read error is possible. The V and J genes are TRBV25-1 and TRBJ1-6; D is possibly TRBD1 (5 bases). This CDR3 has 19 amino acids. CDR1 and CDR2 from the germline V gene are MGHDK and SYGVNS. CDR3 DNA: TGTGCCAGCAGTGAGGGACGTTCACCCCTGAGCTCCTATAATTCACCCCTTCACTTT. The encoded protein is CASSEGRSPLSSYNSPLHF.

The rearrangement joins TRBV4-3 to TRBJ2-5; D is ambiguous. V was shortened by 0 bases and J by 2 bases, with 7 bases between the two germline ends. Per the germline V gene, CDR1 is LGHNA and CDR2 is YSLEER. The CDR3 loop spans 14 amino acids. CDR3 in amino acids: CASSQDWGQETQYF. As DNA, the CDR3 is TGCGCCAGCAGCCAAGATTGGGGACAAGAGACCCAGTACTTC.

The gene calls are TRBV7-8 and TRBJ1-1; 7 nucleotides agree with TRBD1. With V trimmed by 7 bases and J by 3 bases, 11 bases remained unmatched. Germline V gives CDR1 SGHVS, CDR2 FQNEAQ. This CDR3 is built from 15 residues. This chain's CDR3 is CASMLEGATYTEAFF. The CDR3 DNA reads TGTGCCAGCATGCTCGAGGGGGCTACATACACTGAAGCTTTCTTT.

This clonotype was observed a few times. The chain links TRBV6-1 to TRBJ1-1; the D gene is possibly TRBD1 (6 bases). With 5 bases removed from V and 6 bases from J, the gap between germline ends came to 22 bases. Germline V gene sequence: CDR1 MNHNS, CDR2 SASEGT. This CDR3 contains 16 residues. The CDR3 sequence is CASSTQGQGSGPEAFF. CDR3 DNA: TGTGCCAGCAGTACACAGGGCCAGGGAAGCGGACCTGAAGCTTTCTTT.

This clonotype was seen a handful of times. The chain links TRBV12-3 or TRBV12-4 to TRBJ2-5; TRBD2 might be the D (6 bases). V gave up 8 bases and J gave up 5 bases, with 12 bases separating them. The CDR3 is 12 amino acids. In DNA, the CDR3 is TGTGCCAGCCGGAGGGAGAGTGAGACCCAGTACTTC. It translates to CASRRESETQYF.

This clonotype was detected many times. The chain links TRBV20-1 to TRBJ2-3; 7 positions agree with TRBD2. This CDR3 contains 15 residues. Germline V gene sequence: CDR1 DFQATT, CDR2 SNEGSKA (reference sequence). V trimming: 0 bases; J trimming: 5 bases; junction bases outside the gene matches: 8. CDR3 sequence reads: CSARDLPSGLDTQYF. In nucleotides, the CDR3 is TGCAGTGCTAGAGATCTGCCTAGCGGATTAGATACGCAGTATTTT.

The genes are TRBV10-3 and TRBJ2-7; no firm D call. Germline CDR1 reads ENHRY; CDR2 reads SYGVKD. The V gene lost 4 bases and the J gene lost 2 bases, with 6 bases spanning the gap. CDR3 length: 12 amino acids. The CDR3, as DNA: TGTGCCATCAGTGGAACAGCCTACGAGCAGTACTTC. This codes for CAISGTAYEQYF.

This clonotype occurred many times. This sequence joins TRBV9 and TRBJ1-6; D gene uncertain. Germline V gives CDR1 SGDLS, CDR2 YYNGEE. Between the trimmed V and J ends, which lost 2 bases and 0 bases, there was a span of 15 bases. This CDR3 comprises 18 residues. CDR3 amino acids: CASSVESSRSSYNSPLHF. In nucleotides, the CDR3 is TGTGCCAGCAGCGTGGAAAGTAGCAGGAGCTCCTATAATTCACCCCTCCACTTT. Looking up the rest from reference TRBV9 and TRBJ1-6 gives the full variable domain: DSGVTQTPKHLITATGQRVTLRCSPRSGDLSVYWYQQSLDQGLQFLIQYYNGEERAKGNILERFSAQQFPDLHSELNLSSLELGDSALYFCASSVESSRSSYNSPLHFGNGTRLTVT.

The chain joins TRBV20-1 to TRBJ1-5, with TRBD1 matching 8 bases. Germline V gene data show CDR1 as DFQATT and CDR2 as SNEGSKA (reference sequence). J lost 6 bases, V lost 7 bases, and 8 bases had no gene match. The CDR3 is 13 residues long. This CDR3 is CSGSQGAGQPQHF. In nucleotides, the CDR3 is TGCAGTGGTTCCCAGGGGGCGGGTCAGCCCCAGCATTTT.

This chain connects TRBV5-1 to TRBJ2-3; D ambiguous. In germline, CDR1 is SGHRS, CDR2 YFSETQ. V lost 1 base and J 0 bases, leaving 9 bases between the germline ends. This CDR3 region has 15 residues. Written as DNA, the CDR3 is TGCGCCAGCAGCTTGTCTATACAGAGCACAGATACGCAGTATTTT. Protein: CASSLSIQSTDTQYF.

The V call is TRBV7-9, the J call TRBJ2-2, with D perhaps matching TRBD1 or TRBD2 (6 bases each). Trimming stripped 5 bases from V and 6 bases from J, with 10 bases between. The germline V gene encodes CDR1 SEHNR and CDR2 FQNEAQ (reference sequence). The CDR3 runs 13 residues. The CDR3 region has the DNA TGTGCCAGCAGCCGGGGGCCCTCCGGGGAGCTGTTTTTT. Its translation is CASSRGPSGELFF.

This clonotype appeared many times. The CDR3 protein is CASSDQGWEDTQYF. CDR3 bases: TGTGCCAGCAGTGACCAGGGGTGGGAAGATACGCAGTATTTT. The chain joins TRBV6-1 to TRBJ2-3; TRBD1 might be the D (6 bases). This CDR3 has 14 amino acids. In germline, CDR1 is MNHNS, CDR2 SASEGT. V lost 3 bases to trimming and J lost 5 bases, with 12 bases between them.

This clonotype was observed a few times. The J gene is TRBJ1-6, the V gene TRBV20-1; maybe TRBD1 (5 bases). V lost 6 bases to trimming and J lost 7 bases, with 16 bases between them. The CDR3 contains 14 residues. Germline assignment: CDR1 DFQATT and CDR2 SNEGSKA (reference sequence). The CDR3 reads CSALYRDGNSPLHF. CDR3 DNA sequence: TGCAGTGCGTTATACCGGGACGGCAATTCACCCCTCCACTTT.

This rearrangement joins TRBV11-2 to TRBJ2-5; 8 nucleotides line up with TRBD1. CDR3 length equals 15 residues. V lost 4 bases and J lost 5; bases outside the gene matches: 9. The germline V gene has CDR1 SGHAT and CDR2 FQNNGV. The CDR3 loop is CASSSVDRGIETQYF. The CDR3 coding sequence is TGTGCCAGCAGCTCCGTAGACAGGGGTATCGAGACCCAGTACTTC.

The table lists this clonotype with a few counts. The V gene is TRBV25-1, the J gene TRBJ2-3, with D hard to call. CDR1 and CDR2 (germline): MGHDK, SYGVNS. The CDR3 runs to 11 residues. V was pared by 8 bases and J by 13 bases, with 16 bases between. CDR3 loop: CASALTYEKYF. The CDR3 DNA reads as TGTGCCAGCGCTTTGACTTATGAAAAGTATTTT.

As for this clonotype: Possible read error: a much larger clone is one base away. The DNA of the CDR3 is TGTGCCATCAGTGAGTCGATTCGGGAATCGGGCTGCTACACCTTC. This codes for CAISESIRESGCYTF. The rearrangement joins TRBV10-3 to TRBJ1-2, with D uncertain. Germline CDR1 ENHRY, CDR2 SYGVKD. V shed 0 bases and J shed 9 bases, with 17 bases lying between them. CDR3 length: 15 residues.

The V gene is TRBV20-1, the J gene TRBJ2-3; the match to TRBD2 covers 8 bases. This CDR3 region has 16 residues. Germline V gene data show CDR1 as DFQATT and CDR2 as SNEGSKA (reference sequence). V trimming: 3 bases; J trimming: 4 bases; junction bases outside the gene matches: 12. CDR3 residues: CSARPTSGSGPDTQYF. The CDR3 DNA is TGCAGTGCTAGGCCTACTAGCGGTAGTGGCCCAGATACGCAGTATTTT.

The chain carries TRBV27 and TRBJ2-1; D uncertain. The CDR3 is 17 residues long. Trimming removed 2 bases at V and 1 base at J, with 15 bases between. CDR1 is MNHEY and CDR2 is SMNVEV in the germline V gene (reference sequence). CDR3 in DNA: TGTGCCAGCAGTTTAAACCCCTATTCCGAATCCTACAATGAGCAGTTCTTC. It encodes CASSLNPYSESYNEQFF.

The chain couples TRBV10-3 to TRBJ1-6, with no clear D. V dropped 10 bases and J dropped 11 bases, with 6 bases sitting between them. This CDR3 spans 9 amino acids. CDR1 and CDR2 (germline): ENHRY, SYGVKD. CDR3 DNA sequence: TGTGCCACCGGAACACCCCTCCACTTT. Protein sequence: CATGTPLHF.

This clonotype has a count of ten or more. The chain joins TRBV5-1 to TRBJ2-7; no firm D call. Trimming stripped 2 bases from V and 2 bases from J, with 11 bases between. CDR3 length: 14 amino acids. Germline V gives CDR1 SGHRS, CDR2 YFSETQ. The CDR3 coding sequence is TGCGCCAGCAGCTTATGGACGGGTACCTACGAGCAGTACTTC. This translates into CASSLWTGTYEQYF.

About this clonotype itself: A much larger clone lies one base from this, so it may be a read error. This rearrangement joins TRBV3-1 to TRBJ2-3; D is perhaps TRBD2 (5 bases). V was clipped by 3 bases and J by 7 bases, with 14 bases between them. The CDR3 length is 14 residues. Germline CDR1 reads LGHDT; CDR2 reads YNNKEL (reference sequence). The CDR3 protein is CASSHLRGSYTQYF. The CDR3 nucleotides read TGTGCCAGCAGCCACTTACGGGGTTCATATACGCAGTATTTT.